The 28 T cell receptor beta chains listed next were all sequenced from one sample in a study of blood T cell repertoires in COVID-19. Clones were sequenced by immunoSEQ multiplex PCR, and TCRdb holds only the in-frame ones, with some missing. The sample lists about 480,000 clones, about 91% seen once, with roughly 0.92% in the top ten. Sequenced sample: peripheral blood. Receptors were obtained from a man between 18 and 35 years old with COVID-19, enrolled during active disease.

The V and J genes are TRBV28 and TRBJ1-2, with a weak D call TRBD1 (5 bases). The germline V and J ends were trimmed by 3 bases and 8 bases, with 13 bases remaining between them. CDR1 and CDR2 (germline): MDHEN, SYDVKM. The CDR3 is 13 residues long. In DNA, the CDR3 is TGTGCCAGCAGTTTGGCGGGACTCTCCGGCTACACCTTC. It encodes CASSLAGLSGYTF.

The CDR3 nucleotides read TGTGCCTGGAGTGTACTTCGGTCAGGGGAAGCTTTCTTT. As protein: CAWSVLRSGEAFF. The chain joins TRBV30 to TRBJ1-1, with D maybe TRBD1 (5 bases). The germline gives CDR1 GTSNPN, CDR2 SVGIG (reference sequence). This CDR3 has 13 residues. V lost 0 bases to trimming and J lost 8 bases, with 13 bases between them.

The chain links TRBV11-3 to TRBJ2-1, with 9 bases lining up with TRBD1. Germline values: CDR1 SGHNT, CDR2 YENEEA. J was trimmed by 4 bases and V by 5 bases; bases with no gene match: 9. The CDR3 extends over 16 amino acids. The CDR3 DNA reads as TGTGCCAGCAGCCTTCGGAACAGGGGGCTTTACAATGAGCAGTTCTTC. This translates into CASSLRNRGLYNEQFF.

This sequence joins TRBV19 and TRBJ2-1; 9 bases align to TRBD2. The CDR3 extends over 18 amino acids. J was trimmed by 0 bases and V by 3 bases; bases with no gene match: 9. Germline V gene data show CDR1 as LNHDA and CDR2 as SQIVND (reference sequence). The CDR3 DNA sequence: TGTGCCAGTAGTATTCTTGCGGGGGGGCCGACCTCCTACAATGAGCAGTTCTTC. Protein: CASSILAGGPTSYNEQFF.

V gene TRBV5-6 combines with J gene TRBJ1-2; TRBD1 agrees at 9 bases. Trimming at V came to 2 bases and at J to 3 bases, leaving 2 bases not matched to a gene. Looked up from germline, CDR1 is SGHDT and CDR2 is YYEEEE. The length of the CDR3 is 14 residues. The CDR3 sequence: CASSLWDRDYGYTF. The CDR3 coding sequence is TGTGCCAGCAGCTTATGGGACAGGGACTATGGCTACACCTTC.

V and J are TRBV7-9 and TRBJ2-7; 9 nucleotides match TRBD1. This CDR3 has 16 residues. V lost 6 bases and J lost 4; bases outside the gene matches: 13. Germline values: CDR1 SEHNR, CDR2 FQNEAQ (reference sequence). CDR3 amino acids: CASSPSPGQGYYEQYF. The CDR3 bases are TGTGCCAGCAGTCCCTCCCCGGGACAGGGCTATTACGAGCAGTACTTC.

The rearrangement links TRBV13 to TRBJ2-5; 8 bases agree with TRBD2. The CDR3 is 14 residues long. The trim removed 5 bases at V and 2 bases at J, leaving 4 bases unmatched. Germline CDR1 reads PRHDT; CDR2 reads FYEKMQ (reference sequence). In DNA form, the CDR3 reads TGTGCCAGCAGCAGAGGACTAGCTCAAGAGACCCAGTACTTC. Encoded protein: CASSRGLAQETQYF.

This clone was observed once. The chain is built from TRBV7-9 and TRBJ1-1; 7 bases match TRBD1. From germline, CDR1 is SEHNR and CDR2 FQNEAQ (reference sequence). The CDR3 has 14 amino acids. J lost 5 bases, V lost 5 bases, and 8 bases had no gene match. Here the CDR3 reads CASSREQGRTEAFF. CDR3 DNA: TGTGCCAGCAGCCGAGAACAGGGGCGGACTGAAGCTTTCTTT.

The CDR3 sequence is CASSTDRGGYNEQFF. CDR3 DNA sequence: TGTGCCAGCAGCACCGACAGGGGGGGCTACAATGAGCAGTTCTTC. The chain employs TRBV5-4 and TRBJ2-1; 9 positions agree with TRBD1. This CDR3 contains 15 residues. The V segment lost 4 bases and the J segment 3 bases; nucleotides outside the gene matches: 5. Germline values: CDR1 SGHNT, CDR2 YYREEE (reference sequence).

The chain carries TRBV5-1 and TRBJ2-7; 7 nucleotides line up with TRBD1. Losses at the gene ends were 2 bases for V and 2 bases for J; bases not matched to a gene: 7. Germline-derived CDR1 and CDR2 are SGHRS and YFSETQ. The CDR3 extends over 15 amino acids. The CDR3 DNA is TGCGCCAGCAGCTTTTGGACAGGACCCACCTACGAGCAGTACTTC. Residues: CASSFWTGPTYEQYF. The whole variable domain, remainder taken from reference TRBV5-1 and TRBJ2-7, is KAGVTQTPRYLIKTRGQQVTLSCSPISGHRSVSWYQQTPGQGLQFLFEYFSETQRNKGNFPGRFSGRQFSNSRSEMNVSTLELGDSALYLCASSFWTGPTYEQYFGPGTRLTVT.

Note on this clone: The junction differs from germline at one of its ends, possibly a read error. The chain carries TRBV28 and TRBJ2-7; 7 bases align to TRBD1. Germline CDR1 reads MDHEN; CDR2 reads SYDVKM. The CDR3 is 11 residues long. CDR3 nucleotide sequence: TGTGCCAGCAGTACGCCGGGACAGCCGAACTTC. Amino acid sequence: CASSTPGQPNF.

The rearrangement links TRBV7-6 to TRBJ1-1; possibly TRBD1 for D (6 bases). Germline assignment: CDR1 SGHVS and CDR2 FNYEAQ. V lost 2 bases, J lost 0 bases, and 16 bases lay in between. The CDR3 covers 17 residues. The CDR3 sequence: CASSLRGGFDMNTEAFF. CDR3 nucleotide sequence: TGTGCCAGCAGCTTAAGGGGGGGGTTCGATATGAACACTGAAGCTTTCTTT.

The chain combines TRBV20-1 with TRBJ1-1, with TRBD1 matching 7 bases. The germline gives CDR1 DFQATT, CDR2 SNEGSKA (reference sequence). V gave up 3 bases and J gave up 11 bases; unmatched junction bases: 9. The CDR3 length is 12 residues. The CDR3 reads CSASRGQPRAFF. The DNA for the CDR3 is TGCAGTGCTAGTAGGGGACAGCCCCGGGCTTTCTTT.

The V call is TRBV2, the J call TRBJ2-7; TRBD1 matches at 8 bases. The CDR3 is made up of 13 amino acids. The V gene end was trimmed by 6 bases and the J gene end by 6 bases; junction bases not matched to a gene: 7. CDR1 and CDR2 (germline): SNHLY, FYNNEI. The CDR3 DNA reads TGTGCCAGCAGACAATTAGACAGGGGCGAGCAGTACTTC. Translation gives CASRQLDRGEQYF.

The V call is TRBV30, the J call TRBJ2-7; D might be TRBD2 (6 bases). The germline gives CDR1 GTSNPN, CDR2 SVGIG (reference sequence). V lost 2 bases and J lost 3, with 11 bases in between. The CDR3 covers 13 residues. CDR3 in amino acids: CAWSRGTVYEQYF. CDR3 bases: TGTGCCTGGAGTCGTGGGACTGTCTACGAGCAGTACTTC.

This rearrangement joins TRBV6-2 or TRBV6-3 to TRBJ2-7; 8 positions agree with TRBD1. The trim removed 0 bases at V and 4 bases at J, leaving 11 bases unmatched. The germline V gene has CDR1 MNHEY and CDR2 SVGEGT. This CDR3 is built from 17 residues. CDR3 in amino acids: CASSYSTSGQGVYEQYF. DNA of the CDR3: TGTGCCAGCAGTTACTCGACGTCAGGACAGGGAGTTTACGAGCAGTACTTC.

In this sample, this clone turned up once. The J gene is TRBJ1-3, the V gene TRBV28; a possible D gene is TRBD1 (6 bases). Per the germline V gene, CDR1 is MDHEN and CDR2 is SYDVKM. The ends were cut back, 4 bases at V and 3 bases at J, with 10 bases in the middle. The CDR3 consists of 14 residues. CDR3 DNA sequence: TGTGCCAGCAGTTCTACAGGGCTTGGAAACACCATATATTTT. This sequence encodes CASSSTGLGNTIYF. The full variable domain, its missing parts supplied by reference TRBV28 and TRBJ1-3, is DVKVTQSSRYLVKRTGEKVFLECVQDMDHENMFWYRQDPGLGLRLIYFSYDVKMKEKGDIPEGYSVSREKKERFSLILESASTNQTSMYLCASSSTGLGNTIYFGEGSWLTVV.

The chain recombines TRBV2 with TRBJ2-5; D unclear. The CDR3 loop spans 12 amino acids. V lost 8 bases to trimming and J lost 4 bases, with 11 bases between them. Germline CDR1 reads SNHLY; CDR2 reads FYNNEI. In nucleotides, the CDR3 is TGTGCCAGCCGGCAGGTAGTAGAGACCCAGTACTTC. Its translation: CASRQVVETQYF.

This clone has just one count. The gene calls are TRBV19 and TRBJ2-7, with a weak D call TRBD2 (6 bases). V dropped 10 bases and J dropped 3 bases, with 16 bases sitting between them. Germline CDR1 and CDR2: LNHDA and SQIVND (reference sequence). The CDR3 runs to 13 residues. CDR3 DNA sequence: TGTGCCACCCGAAGCCGGCGGGGCTACGAGCAGTACTTC. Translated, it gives CATRSRRGYEQYF. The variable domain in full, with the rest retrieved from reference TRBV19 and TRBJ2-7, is DGGITQSPKYLFRKEGQNVTLSCEQNLNHDAMYWYRQDPGQGLRLIYYSQIVNDFQKGDIAEGYSVSREKKESFPLTVTSAQKNPTAFYLCATRSRRGYEQYFGPGTRLTVT.

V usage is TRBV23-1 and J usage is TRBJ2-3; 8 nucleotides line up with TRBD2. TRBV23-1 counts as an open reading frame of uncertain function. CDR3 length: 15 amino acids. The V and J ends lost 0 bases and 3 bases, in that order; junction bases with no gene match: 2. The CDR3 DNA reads TGCGCCAGCAGTCAATCGGGCGGGAGGACAGATACGCAGTATTTT. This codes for CASSQSGGRTDTQYF.

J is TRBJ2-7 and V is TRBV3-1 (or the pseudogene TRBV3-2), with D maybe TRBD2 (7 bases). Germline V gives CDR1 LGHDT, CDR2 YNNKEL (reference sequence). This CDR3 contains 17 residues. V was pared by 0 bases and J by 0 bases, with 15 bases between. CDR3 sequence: CASSQDGAGAASYEQYF. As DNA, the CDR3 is TGTGCCAGCAGCCAAGACGGGGCGGGGGCCGCCTCCTACGAGCAGTACTTC.

The CDR3 sequence is CASSPTRDRARETQYF. In DNA, the CDR3 is TGTGCCAGCAGTCCAACCCGGGACAGGGCCAGGGAGACCCAGTACTTC. The rearrangement links TRBV14 to TRBJ2-5; TRBD1 aligns across 9 bases. V shed 6 bases, J shed 5 bases, and the junction held 13 bases outside the gene matches. This CDR3 has 16 amino acids. The V gene's germline CDR1 is SGHDN and CDR2 FVKESK.

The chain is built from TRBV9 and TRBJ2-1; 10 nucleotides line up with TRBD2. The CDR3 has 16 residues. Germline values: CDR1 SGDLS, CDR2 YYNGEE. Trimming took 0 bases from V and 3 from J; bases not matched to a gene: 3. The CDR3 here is CASSVAAGGGYNEQFF. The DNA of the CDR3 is TGTGCCAGCAGCGTAGCAGCGGGAGGGGGCTACAATGAGCAGTTCTTC.

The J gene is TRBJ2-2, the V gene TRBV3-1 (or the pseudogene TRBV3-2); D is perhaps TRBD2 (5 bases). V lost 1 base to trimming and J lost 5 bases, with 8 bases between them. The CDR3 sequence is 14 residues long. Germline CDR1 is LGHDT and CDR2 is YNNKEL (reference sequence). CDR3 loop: CASSQGEITGELFF. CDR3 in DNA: TGTGCCAGCAGCCAAGGGGAGATTACCGGGGAGCTGTTTTTT.

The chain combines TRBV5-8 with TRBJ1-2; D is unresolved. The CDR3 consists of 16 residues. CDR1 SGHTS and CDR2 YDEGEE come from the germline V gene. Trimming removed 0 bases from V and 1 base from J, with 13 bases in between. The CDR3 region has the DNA TGTGCCAGCAGCTTGGCCTCCGGACTGTTTAACTATGGCTACACCTTC. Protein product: CASSLASGLFNYGYTF.

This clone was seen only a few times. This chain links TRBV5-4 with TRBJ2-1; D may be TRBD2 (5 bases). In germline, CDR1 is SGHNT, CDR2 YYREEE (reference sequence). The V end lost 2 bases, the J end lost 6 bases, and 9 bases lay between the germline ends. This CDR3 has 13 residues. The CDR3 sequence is CASSFGGTNEQFF. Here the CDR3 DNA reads TGTGCCAGCAGCTTCGGAGGAACCAATGAGCAGTTCTTC.

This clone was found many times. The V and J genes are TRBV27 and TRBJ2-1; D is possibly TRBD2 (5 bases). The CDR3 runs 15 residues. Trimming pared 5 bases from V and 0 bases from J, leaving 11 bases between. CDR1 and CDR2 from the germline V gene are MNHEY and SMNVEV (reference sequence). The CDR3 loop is CASSITRNSYNEQFF. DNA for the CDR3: TGTGCCAGCAGTATCACTAGGAACTCCTACAATGAGCAGTTCTTC.

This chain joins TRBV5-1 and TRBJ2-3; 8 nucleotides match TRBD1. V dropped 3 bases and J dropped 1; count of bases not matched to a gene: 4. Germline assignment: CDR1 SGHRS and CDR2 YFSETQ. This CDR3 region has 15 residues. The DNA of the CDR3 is TGCGCCAGCAGCTGGGGGACAGGAGGCACAGATACGCAGTATTTT. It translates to CASSWGTGGTDTQYF.